This T cell receptor beta chain is from a study of cytomegalovirus exposure and HLA in healthy donors. General study results and limits: Sequencing depth roughly uniform across donors was assumed in presence/absence analyses. Upon later analysis, TCR association rates were observed to vary by HLA locus, being highest for DRB1 and lowest for HLA-C. Researchers catalogued approximately 170 TCR beta chains as cytomegalovirus-associated. Information on immune exposure was restricted to one variable (CMV serostatus).

This CDR3 comprises 14 residues. CDR1 is MGHDK and CDR2 is SYGVNS in the germline V gene. Trimming cost V 6 bases and J 2 bases; bases outside gene matches: 5. This clone turned up a few times. The antigen is unknown. It was with 60 Vbeta and 13 Jbeta primers that the PCR ran. The protocol was immunoSEQ multiplex PCR, while the TCRdb copy is restricted to in-frame clones and leaves out a portion. Counted here are 100,000 or so clones, over 75% occurring once; the ten biggest clones make up about 6.9%. Sample: PBMCs. This chain joins TRBV25-1 and TRBJ2-7; 9 bases agree with TRBD1. This TCR was recovered from a young man in good health and CMV-seropositive. The CDR3 bases are TGTGCCAGCAGAGGTTGGGACAGGGCCTACGAGCAGTACTTC. Translating gives CASRGWDRAYEQYF.